The source of this T cell receptor beta chain is a study of cytomegalovirus exposure and HLA in healthy donors. About the research overall: HLA-typed donors were the source of tens of millions of unique TCRs held in an early data release.

Primers: 60 Vbeta forward and 13 Jbeta reverse. TCRdb keeps only in-frame clones here, not all; method: immunoSEQ multiplex PCR. The sample records around 120,000 clones, 80% being singletons. The V end lost 5 bases, the J end lost 1 base, and 9 bases lay between the germline ends. Germline V gene sequence: CDR1 SNHLY, CDR2 FYNNEI. There are 14 residues in the CDR3. Input material: PBMCs. This TCR came from a female donor in good health and CMV-seropositive. The chain recombines TRBV2 with TRBJ1-5, with D possibly matching TRBD1 (6 bases). CDR3 amino acids: CASSFDRSNQPQHF. The DNA for the CDR3 is TGTGCCAGCAGTTTCGACAGGAGCAATCAGCCCCAGCATTTT. Complete variable domain (other parts from reference TRBV2 and TRBJ1-5): EPEVTQTPSHQVTQMGQEVILRCVPISNHLYFYWYRQILGQKVEFLVSFYNNEISEKSEIFDDQFSVERPDGSNFTLKIRSTKLEDSAMYFCASSFDRSNQPQHFGDGTRLSIL.